Listed below are T cell receptor beta chains from one sample, sequenced in a study of blood T cell repertoires in COVID-19. Sequencing was performed with immunoSEQ multiplex PCR; in TCRdb, only in-frame clones are kept and a portion is missing. The sample has about 99,000 clones, about 82% seen once; the top ten hold approximately 12%. The source material was peripheral blood. The receptors here all came from a woman aged 55 to 70 in a cohort sampled during active or convalescent COVID-19. Both conserved end residues are part of each CDR3. D genes are given only for firm matches. The size field is filled for only some rows; it gives once, few, many or a size class.

V,size,J,D,CDR3,DNA
TRBV14,-,TRBJ2-4,TRBD1,CASSQDSLRTGLGSKNIQYF,TGTGCCAGCAGCCAAGATTCCCTCCGGACAGGACTGGGGTCCAAAAACATTCAGTACTTC
TRBV11-3,-,TRBJ2-3,-,CASSLAGISTDTQYF,TGTGCCAGCAGCTTGGCCGGGATAAGCACAGATACGCAGTATTTT
TRBV9,-,TRBJ2-7,TRBD2,CASSPSGGSYEQYF,TGTGCCAGCAGCCCTAGCGGGGGTTCCTACGAGCAGTACTTC
TRBV28,-,TRBJ2-7,TRBD1,CASWDSVYEQYF,TGTGCCAGCTGGGACAGCGTCTACGAGCAGTACTTC
TRBV2,-,TRBJ2-4,TRBD2,CASIGLAAKNIQYF,TGTGCCAGCATCGGACTAGCTGCCAAAAACATTCAGTACTTC
TRBV2,-,TRBJ1-5,TRBD1,CASSGQGLRQPQHF,TGTGCCAGCAGTGGACAGGGGCTCCGCCAGCCCCAGCATTTT
TRBV7-9,-,TRBJ1-2,-,CASSLEGFRASGYTF,TGTGCCAGCAGCTTAGAGGGGTTCCGGGCGAGTGGCTACACCTTC
TRBV5-1,-,TRBJ2-1,TRBD1,CASSFRDRDNEQFF,TGCGCCAGCAGCTTCCGGGACAGGGATAATGAGCAGTTCTTC
TRBV6-5,-,TRBJ2-1,-,CASSQGPGEFF,TGTGCCAGCAGCCAGGGCCCCGGCGAGTTCTTC
TRBV4-1,once,TRBJ1-1,TRBD1,CASSLRDRDDAEAFF,TGCGCCAGCAGCCTCCGCGACAGGGACGACGCTGAAGCTTTCTTT
TRBV3-1/TRBV3-2,-,TRBJ2-1,TRBD2,CASSQGTSGSRSRGHSYNEQFF,TGTGCCAGCAGCCAAGGGACTAGCGGGAGCCGGTCTAGGGGCCACTCCTACAATGAGCAGTTCTTC
TRBV19,-,TRBJ1-2,-,CASSHPDRIYGYTF,TGTGCCAGTAGTCACCCGGACAGAATATATGGCTACACCTTC
TRBV19,-,TRBJ2-7,-,CASSDPGITYEQYF,TGTGCCAGTAGTGACCCCGGGATAACCTACGAGCAGTACTTC
TRBV5-1,once,TRBJ1-2,TRBD1,CASSLGTGGSYGYTF,TGCGCCAGCAGCTTGGGGACAGGTGGGAGCTATGGCTACACCTTC
TRBV10-3,-,TRBJ2-1,TRBD2,CAISELGLAGAGRSGEQFF,TGTGCCATCAGTGAGTTGGGACTAGCGGGGGCAGGCCGTAGCGGTGAGCAGTTCTTC
TRBV28,-,TRBJ2-5,TRBD2,CASLAGGSGETQYF,TGTGCCTCACTAGCGGGAGGGTCTGGGGAGACCCAGTACTTC
TRBV6-5,-,TRBJ2-2,-,CASSLTGELFF,TGTGCCAGCAGCCTCACCGGGGAGCTGTTTTTT
TRBV10-3,-,TRBJ1-2,TRBD1,CAISESGQIYGYTF,TGTGCCATCAGTGAGTCGGGACAGATCTATGGCTACACCTTC
TRBV25-1,-,TRBJ1-2,-,CASSAGFNYGYTF,TGTGCCAGCAGTGCCGGGTTTAACTATGGCTACACCTTC
TRBV3-1/TRBV3-2,-,TRBJ2-1,TRBD2,CASREAGGRYEQFF,TGTGCCTCTCGGGAAGCGGGAGGCCGGTATGAGCAGTTCTTC
TRBV30,-,TRBJ2-2,-,CAWKAGSWTGELFF,TGTGCCTGGAAGGCAGGGTCGTGGACCGGGGAGCTGTTTTTT
TRBV11-3,-,TRBJ2-3,TRBD2,CASSLGLAGAGDTQYF,TGTGCCAGCAGCCTGGGACTAGCGGGAGCGGGGGATACGCAGTATTTT
TRBV4-1,-,TRBJ1-1,-,CASSQEGTPQFTEAFF,TGCGCCAGCAGCCAAGAAGGGACACCACAGTTCACTGAAGCTTTCTTT
TRBV7-3,-,TRBJ2-2,-,CASSSKLTGELFF,TGTGCCAGCAGCTCTAAGCTCACCGGGGAGCTGTTTTTT
TRBV5-1,-,TRBJ2-1,TRBD1,CASSVLSGQFNEQFF,TGCGCCAGCAGCGTACTGTCGGGACAGTTCAATGAGCAGTTCTTC
TRBV3-1/TRBV3-2,-,TRBJ2-4,-,CASSQRGGGDIQYF,TGTGCCAGCAGCCAACGAGGGGGTGGGGACATTCAGTACTTC
TRBV18,-,TRBJ2-1,TRBD2,CASSRTSGRDNEQFF,TGTGCCAGCTCAAGGACTAGCGGGAGGGACAATGAGCAGTTCTTC
TRBV11-3,-,TRBJ2-5,TRBD2,CASSLGLAGHQETQYF,TGTGCCAGCAGCCTAGGACTAGCGGGCCACCAAGAGACCCAGTACTTC
TRBV28,-,TRBJ2-7,TRBD2,CASSPGGRVPYEQYF,TGTGCCAGCAGCCCCGGAGGGAGGGTCCCCTACGAGCAGTACTTC
TRBV27,-,TRBJ1-4,TRBD1,CASSPGTGPPEKLFF,TGTGCCAGCAGTCCCGGGACAGGGCCCCCTGAAAAACTGTTTTTT
TRBV20-1,-,TRBJ2-1,-,CSARDPNEQFF,TGCAGTGCTAGAGATCCGAATGAGCAGTTCTTC
TRBV6-5,once,TRBJ1-2,-,CASSYSGVGGYTF,TGTGCCAGCAGTTATTCGGGGGTGGGCGGCTACACCTTC
TRBV27,-,TRBJ2-7,TRBD1,CASSGRTGSEQYF,TGTGCCAGCAGTGGACGGACAGGATCTGAGCAGTACTTC
TRBV7-6,few,TRBJ2-2,TRBD1,CASSLSVGTANTGELFF,TGTGCCAGCAGCTTATCGGTCGGGACAGCGAACACCGGGGAGCTGTTTTTT
TRBV7-9,-,TRBJ2-3,TRBD2,CASSSTSGRATATQYF,TGTGCCAGCAGCTCAACTAGCGGGAGGGCCACTGCTACGCAGTATTTT
TRBV5-1,-,TRBJ1-3,-,CASSFSQGRNTIYF,TGCGCCAGCAGCTTTTCACAGGGAAGGAACACCATATATTTT
TRBV7-3,-,TRBJ2-5,TRBD2,CASSLENRAGIETQYF,TGTGCCAGCAGCTTAGAGAATCGAGCGGGGATAGAGACCCAGTACTTC
TRBV7-9,-,TRBJ2-2,TRBD1,CASSRSGQGAKAGELFF,TGTGCCAGCAGCCGTTCGGGACAGGGGGCTAAGGCCGGGGAGCTGTTTTTT
TRBV7-9,-,TRBJ2-5,-,CASSLALSETQYF,TGTGCCAGCAGCTTAGCGCTATCGGAGACCCAGTACTTC
TRBV28,-,TRBJ1-1,-,CASSPTWNTEAFF,TGTGCCAGCAGTCCGACATGGAACACTGAAGCTTTCTTT
TRBV5-1,-,TRBJ2-5,TRBD1,CASSLSDRGQETQYF,TGCGCCAGCAGCTTATCTGACAGGGGGCAAGAGACCCAGTACTTC
TRBV11-2,-,TRBJ2-2,TRBD1,CASSHIAGQGHGELFF,TGTGCCAGCAGCCACATTGCGGGACAGGGTCACGGGGAGCTGTTTTTT
TRBV3-1/TRBV3-2,-,TRBJ2-3,TRBD1,CASSPGTASTDTQYF,TGTGCCAGCAGCCCCGGGACAGCTAGCACAGATACGCAGTATTTT
TRBV29-1,once,TRBJ2-1,-,CSVALSSYNEQFF,TGCAGCGTGGCCTTATCCTCCTACAATGAGCAGTTCTTC
TRBV6-1,-,TRBJ2-7,TRBD2,CASSAGGPGLAGPYEQYF,TGTGCCAGCAGTGCCGGTGGCCCGGGACTAGCGGGTCCCTACGAGCAGTACTTC
TRBV2,-,TRBJ2-7,-,CASSRVNEQYF,TGTGCCAGCAGCAGGGTAAACGAGCAGTACTTC
TRBV18,-,TRBJ2-2,-,CASSPRVAGNTGELFF,TGTGCCAGCTCACCGCGGGTCGCGGGCAACACCGGGGAGCTGTTTTTT
TRBV19,few,TRBJ1-4,TRBD1,CASSGDRGEKLFF,TGTGCCAGTAGTGGAGACAGGGGGGAAAAACTGTTTTTT
TRBV5-1,once,TRBJ2-7,TRBD2,CASSSSLAGLSYEQYF,TGCGCCAGCAGCTCTTCACTAGCGGGATTATCCTACGAGCAGTACTTC
TRBV5-1,-,TRBJ2-5,TRBD2,CASSEGLAVKTQYF,TGCGCCAGCAGCGAGGGACTAGCGGTGAAGACCCAGTACTTC
TRBV5-1,-,TRBJ2-5,-,CASSLGLSRVYETQYF,TGCGCCAGCAGCCTGGGGCTCTCGAGGGTGTATGAGACCCAGTACTTC
TRBV2,-,TRBJ1-5,TRBD1,CASMGRGHQPQHF,TGTGCCAGCATGGGTAGGGGGCACCAGCCCCAGCATTTT
TRBV4-2,once,TRBJ2-2,-,CASSPRGGGELFF,TGTGCCAGCAGCCCTAGGGGGGGCGGGGAGCTGTTTTTT